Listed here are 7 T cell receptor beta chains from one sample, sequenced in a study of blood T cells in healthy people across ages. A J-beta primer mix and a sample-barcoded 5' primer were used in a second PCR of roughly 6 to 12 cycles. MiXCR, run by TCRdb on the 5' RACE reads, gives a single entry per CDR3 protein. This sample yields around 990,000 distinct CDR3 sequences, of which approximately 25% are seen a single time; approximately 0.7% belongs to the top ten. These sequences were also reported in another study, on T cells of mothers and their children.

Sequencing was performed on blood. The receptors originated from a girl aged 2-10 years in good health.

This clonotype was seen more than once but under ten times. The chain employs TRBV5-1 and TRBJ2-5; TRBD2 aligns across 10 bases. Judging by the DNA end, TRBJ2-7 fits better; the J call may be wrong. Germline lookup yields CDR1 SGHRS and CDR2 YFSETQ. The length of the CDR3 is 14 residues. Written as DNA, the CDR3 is TGCGCCAGCAGCCGGGGGACTAGCGCCTACGAGCAGTACTTC. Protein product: CASSRGTSAYEQYF.

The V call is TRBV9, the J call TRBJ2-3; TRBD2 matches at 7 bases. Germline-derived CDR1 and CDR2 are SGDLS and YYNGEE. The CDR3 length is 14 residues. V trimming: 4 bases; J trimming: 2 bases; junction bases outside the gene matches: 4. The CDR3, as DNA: TGTGCCAGCAGCATCCAGCGGGACACAGATACGCAGTATTTT. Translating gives CASSIQRDTDTQYF. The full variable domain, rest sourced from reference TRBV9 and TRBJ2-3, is DSGVTQTPKHLITATGQRVTLRCSPRSGDLSVYWYQQSLDQGLQFLIQYYNGEERAKGNILERFSAQQFPDLHSELNLSSLELGDSALYFCASSIQRDTDTQYFGPGTRLTVL.

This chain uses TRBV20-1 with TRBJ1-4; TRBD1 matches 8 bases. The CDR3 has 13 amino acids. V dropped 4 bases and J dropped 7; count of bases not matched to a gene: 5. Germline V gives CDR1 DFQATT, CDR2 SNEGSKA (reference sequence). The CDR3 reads CSATTGDREKLFF. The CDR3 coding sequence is TGCAGTGCTACGACAGGGGATCGTGAAAAACTGTTTTTT.

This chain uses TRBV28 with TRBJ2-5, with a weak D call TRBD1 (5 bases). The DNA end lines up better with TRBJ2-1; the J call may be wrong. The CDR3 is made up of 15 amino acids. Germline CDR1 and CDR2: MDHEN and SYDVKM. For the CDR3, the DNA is TGTGCCAGCAGTTTAACCTCAGGGTTGCCCACTGAGCAGTTCTTC. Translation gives CASSLTSGLPTEQFF.

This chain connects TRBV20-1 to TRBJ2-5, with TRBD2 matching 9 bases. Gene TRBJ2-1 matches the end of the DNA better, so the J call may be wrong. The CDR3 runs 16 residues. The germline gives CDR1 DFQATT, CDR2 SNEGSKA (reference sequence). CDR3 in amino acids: CSARDVAGARLDEQFF. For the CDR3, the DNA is TGCAGTGCTAGAGATGTAGCGGGGGCTCGGTTGGATGAGCAGTTCTTC.

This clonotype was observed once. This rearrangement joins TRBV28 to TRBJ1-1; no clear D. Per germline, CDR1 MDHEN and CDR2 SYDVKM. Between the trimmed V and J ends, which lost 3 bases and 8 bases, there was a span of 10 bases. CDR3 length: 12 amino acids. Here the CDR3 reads CASSFWAREAFF. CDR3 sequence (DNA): TGTGCCAGCAGTTTTTGGGCAAGGGAAGCTTTCTTT.

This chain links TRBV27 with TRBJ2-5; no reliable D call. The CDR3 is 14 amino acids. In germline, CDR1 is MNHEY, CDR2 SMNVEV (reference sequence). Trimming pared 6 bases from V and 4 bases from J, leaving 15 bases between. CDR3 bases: TGTGCCAGCAGCCGTCACCGGCTATCAGAGACCCAGTACTTC. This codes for CASSRHRLSETQYF.